Each of the 31 T cell receptor beta chains below was sequenced from the same sample in a study of shared clonotypes between healthy human individuals. Positive CCR7 selection of CD45RO-negative cells yielded the naive CD8 cells, and terminally differentiated effector memory CD45RA+ cells were excluded. This table comes from immunoSEQ multiplex PCR, and its TCRdb copy is limited to in-frame clones, with some not included. The sample has millions of clones; more than 85% are singletons. Sample: naive CD8+ T cells from PBMCs. All receptors come from a man younger than 35 in good health. Some clones in this sample may be carry-over from other donors' samples.

This rearrangement joins TRBV27 to TRBJ1-3; unclear D gene. The CDR3 runs 16 residues. Germline lookup yields CDR1 MNHEY and CDR2 SMNVEV (reference sequence). Between the trimmed V and J ends, which lost 2 bases and 2 bases, there was a span of 13 bases. The CDR3 DNA reads as TGTGCCAGCAGTTTAAGTCGGGGAGGCCCTGGAAACACCATATATTTT. Translation gives CASSLSRGGPGNTIYF.

V usage is TRBV19 and J usage is TRBJ2-2; 7 bases fit TRBD1. Trimming removed 6 bases from V and 2 bases from J; junction bases left unmatched: 9. Germline V gene sequence: CDR1 LNHDA, CDR2 SQIVND (reference sequence). The CDR3 extends over 16 amino acids. CDR3 region: CASSPRQGVNTGELFF. The CDR3 coding sequence is TGTGCCAGTAGCCCCCGACAGGGTGTAAACACCGGGGAGCTGTTTTTT.

The V call is TRBV5-6, the J call TRBJ2-2; 16 positions agree with TRBD2. CDR3 length equals 17 residues. Unmatched junction bases numbered 3, after V lost 4 bases and J lost 3 bases. CDR1 is SGHDT, CDR2 YYEEEE, per germline. The CDR3 sequence: CASSPGLAGGDTGELFF. CDR3 DNA sequence: TGTGCCAGCAGCCCGGGACTAGCGGGAGGGGACACCGGGGAGCTGTTTTTT.

The genes are TRBV5-1 and TRBJ2-3; D is unclear. CDR3 size: 14 residues. V was trimmed by 1 base and J by 2 bases, leaving 8 bases between them. Germline values: CDR1 SGHRS, CDR2 YFSETQ. CDR3 in amino acids: CASSLWQDTDTQYF. The DNA for the CDR3 is TGCGCCAGCAGCTTGTGGCAGGACACAGATACGCAGTATTTT.

The CDR3 sequence is CASSMGLRRENTEAFF. The CDR3 DNA follows: TGTGCCAGTAGTATGGGCCTCCGTAGAGAGAACACTGAAGCTTTCTTT. The chain recombines TRBV19 with TRBJ1-1; D unresolved. Germline V CDR1 and CDR2: LNHDA, SQIVND (reference sequence). Trimming removed 3 bases from V and 1 base from J, with 15 bases in between. The CDR3 covers 16 residues.

The rearrangement joins TRBV7-8 to TRBJ2-1; D remains unclear. Germline CDR1 reads SGHVS; CDR2 reads FQNEAQ. The CDR3 runs 12 residues. Trimming stripped 5 bases from V and 6 bases from J, with 8 bases between. For the CDR3, the DNA is TGTGCCAGCAGCCGAAGAAGCAATGAGCAGTTCTTC. Translating it yields CASSRRSNEQFF.

J is TRBJ2-3 and V is TRBV11-2; 7 bases map to TRBD1. This CDR3 comprises 17 residues. Per germline, CDR1 SGHAT and CDR2 FQNNGV. Germline trimming cut 2 bases from V and 0 bases from J; bases unmatched to any gene: 8. In nucleotides, the CDR3 is TGTGCCAGCAGCTTACTTTCGGGACAGACTAGCACAGATACGCAGTATTTT. This codes for CASSLLSGQTSTDTQYF.

This CDR3 is CASRPLGGSYNEQFF. The CDR3 DNA reads TGTGCCAGCAGGCCGCTCGGCGGCTCCTACAATGAGCAGTTCTTC. V usage is TRBV6-6 and J usage is TRBJ2-1; D not certain. The CDR3 is 15 amino acids. Germline values: CDR1 MNHNY, CDR2 SVGAGI (reference sequence). V was shortened by 6 bases and J by 0 bases, with 12 bases between the two germline ends.

The gene calls are TRBV28 and TRBJ2-1; D unclear. Trimming stripped 2 bases from V and 6 bases from J, with 8 bases between. Germline values: CDR1 MDHEN, CDR2 SYDVKM. The length of the CDR3 is 13 residues. The CDR3 nucleotides are TGTGCCAGCAGTTTACAGAGATTCAATGAGCAGTTCTTC. This translates into CASSLQRFNEQFF.

This chain uses TRBV5-1 with TRBJ1-5; TRBD1 might be the D (6 bases). The CDR3 has 15 amino acids. Germline CDR1 SGHRS, CDR2 YFSETQ. The V gene lost 3 bases and the J gene lost 1 base, with 11 bases spanning the gap. The CDR3: CASSSTGRSNQPQHF. The DNA for the CDR3 is TGCGCCAGCAGCTCAACAGGGCGAAGCAATCAGCCCCAGCATTTT.

V and J are TRBV25-1 and TRBJ2-1, with no clear D. There are 12 residues in the CDR3. CDR1 MGHDK and CDR2 SYGVNS come from the germline V gene. Trimming took 5 bases from V and 8 from J, leaving 10 bases between them. The CDR3: CASSPTVDEQFF. The CDR3 DNA is TGTGCCAGCAGTCCGACTGTCGATGAGCAGTTCTTC.

This chain joins TRBV7-9 and TRBJ2-1; 7 bases align to TRBD1. Looked up from germline, CDR1 is SEHNR and CDR2 is FQNEAQ (reference sequence). After removal of 4 bases from V and 3 bases from J, the junction contained 9 bases not matched to a gene. The CDR3 is 16 amino acids. The CDR3 reads CASSSGTARDYNEQFF. The CDR3 nucleotides read TGTGCCAGCAGCTCGGGGACAGCAAGAGACTACAATGAGCAGTTCTTC. Full variable domain (missing parts from reference TRBV7-9 and TRBJ2-1): DTGVSQNPRHKITKRGQNVTFRCDPISEHNRLYWYRQTLGQGPEFLTYFQNEAQLEKSRLLSDRFSAERPKGSFSTLEIQRTEQGDSAMYLCASSSGTARDYNEQFFGPGTRLTVL.

This chain joins TRBV29-1 and TRBJ2-3; D is uncertain. The germline gives CDR1 SQVTM, CDR2 ANQGSEA. Trimming stripped 4 bases from V and 4 bases from J, with 12 bases between. This CDR3 has 13 residues. The CDR3 loop reads CSVGHRTPDTQYF. In nucleotides, the CDR3 is TGCAGCGTTGGTCACAGAACCCCAGATACGCAGTATTTT.

V gene TRBV5-8 combines with J gene TRBJ2-1, with D perhaps matching TRBD1 or TRBD2 (5 bases each). Germline V lookup: CDR1 SGHTS, CDR2 YDEGEE. The CDR3 sequence is 13 residues long. Trimming shortened V by 3 bases and J by 8 bases, and 12 bases separated the two germline ends. The CDR3 reads CASSSGTWDEQFF. The CDR3 region has the DNA TGTGCCAGCAGCTCGGGGACGTGGGATGAGCAGTTCTTC. Full variable domain (rest looked up from reference TRBV5-8 and TRBJ2-1): EAGVTQSPTHLIKTRGQQATLRCSPISGHTSVYWYQQALGLGLQFLLWYDEGEERNRGNFPPRFSGRQFPNYSSELNVNALELEDSALYLCASSSGTWDEQFFGPGTRLTVL.

This sequence joins TRBV14 and TRBJ2-7; 7 bases map to TRBD2. The germline V gene has CDR1 SGHDN and CDR2 FVKESK. V shed 0 bases, J shed 3 bases, and the junction held 11 bases outside the gene matches. CDR3 length: 17 residues. The CDR3 DNA sequence: TGTGCCAGCAGCCAAGAAACGGGGCGGGAGTCCCTCTACGAGCAGTACTTC. Amino acids: CASSQETGRESLYEQYF.

The chain employs TRBV7-6 and TRBJ2-2; 14 positions match TRBD2. V gave up 5 bases and J gave up 7 bases; unmatched junction bases: 9. The CDR3 sequence is 17 residues long. Germline values: CDR1 SGHVS, CDR2 FNYEAQ. CDR3 in DNA: TGTGCCAGCAGCCCAAGGGGGACTAGCGGGAGTCTCGGGGAGCTGTTTTTT. This encodes CASSPRGTSGSLGELFF.

V gene TRBV4-1 combines with J gene TRBJ1-6; D is ambiguous. The CDR3 runs to 15 residues. CDR1 and CDR2 from the germline V gene are MGHRA and YSYEKL. Trimming took 0 bases from V and 10 from J, leaving 13 bases between them. In DNA, the CDR3 is TGCGCCAGCAGCCAAGATACCCGGGCAGGATCACCCCTCCACTTT. Protein: CASSQDTRAGSPLHF.

Here the CDR3 DNA reads TGTGCCAGCAGCTGGGCTGGAGAGGACCAGCATTTT. Its translation is CASSWAGEDQHF. The V call is TRBV16, the J call TRBJ1-5; D unclear. Germline CDR1 reads KGHSY; CDR2 reads FQNENV. Trimming removed 5 bases from V and 12 bases from J, with 14 bases in between. This CDR3 region has 12 residues.

The V and J genes are TRBV4-1 and TRBJ2-7; 7 bases match TRBD1. The CDR3 has 16 residues. Germline lookup yields CDR1 MGHRA and CDR2 YSYEKL. V was pared by 2 bases and J by 3 bases, with 10 bases of the junction left unmatched. CDR3 bases: TGCGCCAGCAGCCAACCCGGGACAGCGATAAACTACGAGCAGTACTTC. The encoded protein is CASSQPGTAINYEQYF.

As DNA, the CDR3 is TGTGCCAGCAGCTTGCGGGGATTGATTATTGAGACCCAGTACTTC. Residues: CASSLRGLIIETQYF. The chain has TRBV7-2 and TRBJ2-5, with TRBD2 as a possible D gene (6 bases). CDR1 and CDR2 from the germline V gene are SGHTA and FQGNSA. This CDR3 is built from 15 residues. V was cut by 3 bases and J by 5 bases, with 16 bases left in between.

In its sample, this clone was seen a few times. This same CDR3 is encoded by further DNA sequences in the sample. This chain connects TRBV11-2 to TRBJ1-1; perhaps TRBD1 as D (6 bases). Trimming took 3 bases from V and 0 from J, leaving 8 bases between them. Germline values: CDR1 SGHAT, CDR2 FQNNGV. There are 14 residues in the CDR3. Here the CDR3 reads CASSFTGMNTEAFF. The CDR3 nucleotides read TGTGCCAGCAGCTTCACAGGGATGAACACTGAAGCTTTCTTT.

The chain combines TRBV5-6 with TRBJ1-2; 9 nucleotides align to TRBD1. The CDR3 covers 13 residues. Germline V gene lookup returns CDR1 SGHDT and CDR2 YYEEEE. With 5 bases clipped from V and 8 bases from J, the junction kept 7 bases outside the gene matches. The CDR3 nucleotides are TGTGCCAGCAGGGTGGGACAGGGCGACGGCTACACCTTC. This codes for CASRVGQGDGYTF.

The rearrangement joins TRBV14 to TRBJ1-1; no definite D call. From germline, CDR1 is SGHDN and CDR2 FVKESK. The CDR3 is 14 amino acids. V was clipped by 1 base and J by 2 bases, with 8 bases between them. This CDR3 reads CASSQVITNTEAFF. The DNA of the CDR3 is TGTGCCAGCAGCCAAGTGATAACAAACACTGAAGCTTTCTTT.

The chain uses TRBV2 and TRBJ1-1; no reliable D call. The CDR3 extends over 14 amino acids. V was trimmed by 7 bases and J by 0 bases, leaving 12 bases between them. Germline CDR1 reads SNHLY; CDR2 reads FYNNEI. The CDR3 loop is CASIMVTLNTEAFF. CDR3 sequence (DNA): TGTGCCAGCATTATGGTCACATTGAACACTGAAGCTTTCTTT.

V and J are TRBV18 and TRBJ2-7; D is undetermined. From germline, CDR1 is KGHSH and CDR2 LQKENI. Deletions cut 3 bases from V and 2 bases from J, with 11 bases between. The CDR3 totals 14 residues. The CDR3 region is CASSPQRGTYEQYF. The CDR3 nucleotides are TGTGCCAGCTCACCCCAGCGAGGAACCTACGAGCAGTACTTC.

The V and J genes are TRBV7-9 and TRBJ1-4; the D gene is possibly TRBD1 (5 bases). CDR3 length: 15 residues. Between the trimmed V and J ends, which lost 2 bases and 5 bases, there was a span of 12 bases. Germline CDR1 SEHNR, CDR2 FQNEAQ (reference sequence). The CDR3 sequence: CASSLYDSLNEKLFF. For the CDR3, the DNA is TGTGCCAGCAGCTTATACGACAGCTTAAATGAAAAACTGTTTTTT.

The chain joins TRBV5-8 to TRBJ1-1; D is possibly TRBD1 (5 bases). Germline-derived CDR1 and CDR2 are SGHTS and YDEGEE. This CDR3 comprises 14 residues. V was shortened by 2 bases and J by 4 bases, with 12 bases between the two germline ends. CDR3 sequence (DNA): TGTGCCAGCAGCTTATCAGGGAGGCCCACTGAAGCTTTCTTT. Translated: CASSLSGRPTEAFF.

The chain recombines TRBV5-1 with TRBJ2-1; no clear D. Germline V gene lookup returns CDR1 SGHRS and CDR2 YFSETQ. V shed 4 bases and J shed 10 bases, with 15 bases lying between them. The CDR3 contains 13 residues. CDR3 loop: CASSAAAGFEQFF. DNA for the CDR3: TGCGCCAGCAGCGCGGCCGCTGGGTTCGAGCAGTTCTTC.

This chain connects TRBV27 to TRBJ2-3; 8 bases map to TRBD2. V lost 2 bases and J lost 4; bases outside the gene matches: 8. The CDR3 has 16 residues. CDR1 MNHEY and CDR2 SMNVEV come from the germline V gene (reference sequence). CDR3: CASSLAGGIVADTQYF. CDR3 coding DNA: TGTGCCAGCAGTTTAGCGGGAGGCATTGTGGCAGATACGCAGTATTTT.

About this clone: The same CDR3 also results from other DNA sequences found in this sample. The CDR3 nucleotides are TGTGCCAGCAGTTTGGGGGCAGGGTCCTACGAGCAGTACTTC. It codes for CASSLGAGSYEQYF. The chain joins TRBV27 to TRBJ2-7, with D perhaps matching TRBD1 (6 bases). V shed 3 bases and J shed 1 base, with 10 bases lying between them. The V gene's germline CDR1 is MNHEY and CDR2 SMNVEV (reference sequence). This CDR3 spans 14 amino acids.

Comments on this clone: Within the sample, other DNA sequences also encode this same CDR3. The chain links TRBV19 to TRBJ1-1, with unresolved D. The CDR3 length is 13 residues. Germline-derived CDR1 and CDR2 are LNHDA and SQIVND (reference sequence). V was cut by 3 bases and J by 5 bases, with 10 bases left in between. The CDR3 sequence is CASSIWAGTEAFF. The CDR3, as DNA: TGTGCCAGTAGTATTTGGGCGGGAACTGAAGCTTTCTTT. Complete variable domain (other parts from reference TRBV19 and TRBJ1-1): DGGITQSPKYLFRKEGQNVTLSCEQNLNHDAMYWYRQDPGQGLRLIYYSQIVNDFQKGDIAEGYSVSREKKESFPLTVTSAQKNPTAFYLCASSIWAGTEAFFGQGTRLTVV.